The 16 T cell receptor beta chains below were found in one sample sequenced in a study of regulatory T cells in long-lasting Graves disease. The authors built TCR beta libraries using iRepertoire HTBI primers and Arm-PCR of CDR3 regions. TCRdb re-called the multiplex PCR reads through MiXCR, storing one row per CDR3 protein. The repertoire holds roughly 400,000 distinct CDR3 sequences, 15% seen once, with 7.8% in the top ten. The time point here: newly diagnosed GD, antithyroid drugs for less than 3 months. Making the TCR library involved RNA that had been extracted from PBMCs. The same data also went into a second study, on T cells in Graves' hyperthyroidism and ophthalmopathy.

Here the sequenced sample was peripheral blood mononuclear cells (PBMCs), taken at new diagnosis, from a patient treated with antithyroid drugs. The receptors were gathered from a woman aged 40 to 55 with Graves disease.

This clonotype came up many times. In nucleotides, the CDR3 is TGTGCCACCAGTGACCCTAAAGGGGGGAGGAACACCGGGGAGCTGTTTTTT. This translates into CATSDPKGGRNTGELFF. The V call is TRBV24-1, the J call TRBJ2-2; D may be TRBD1 or TRBD2 (6 bases each). The germline V gene encodes CDR1 KGHDR and CDR2 SFDVKD. The CDR3 is 17 amino acids. Trimming removed 4 bases from V and 1 base from J, with 15 bases in between.

Many counts were recorded for this clonotype. The V call is TRBV12-3 or TRBV12-4, the J call TRBJ2-7; D gene uncertain. V was cut by 3 bases and J by 6 bases, with 12 bases left in between. This CDR3 region has 13 residues. The CDR3 spells CASSLGSVGEQYF. The CDR3 coding sequence is TGTGCCAGCAGTTTGGGTTCGGTGGGCGAGCAGTACTTC.

This clonotype was found a few times. The chain links TRBV18 to TRBJ2-1; TRBD2 aligns across 12 bases. V was clipped by 3 bases and J by 0 bases; unmatched bases: 12. CDR1 KGHSH and CDR2 LQKENI come from the germline V gene. This CDR3 is 20 amino acids long. The CDR3 DNA reads TGTGCCAGCTCACCCGGCCCGGGACTAGCGGGCCCCAACTCCTACAATGAGCAGTTCTTC. Encoded protein: CASSPGPGLAGPNSYNEQFF. Full variable domain (rest looked up from reference TRBV18 and TRBJ2-1): NAGVMQNPRHLVRRRGQEARLRCSPMKGHSHVYWYRQLPEEGLKFMVYLQKENIIDESGMPKERFSAEFPKEGPSILRIQQVVRGDSAAYFCASSPGPGLAGPNSYNEQFFGPGTRLTVL.

The chain is built from TRBV5-1 and TRBJ1-4; D is unresolved. The CDR3 is 11 residues long. Looked up from germline, CDR1 is SGHRS and CDR2 is YFSETQ. V was shortened by 5 bases and J by 8 bases, with 7 bases between the two germline ends. The CDR3 DNA sequence: TGCGCCAGCAGTGAAGGGGAAAAACTGTTTTTT. This encodes CASSEGEKLFF.

This clonotype has ten or more counts. The chain carries TRBV12-3 or TRBV12-4 and TRBJ2-1; 7 bases line up with TRBD2. J was trimmed by 4 bases and V by 9 bases; bases with no gene match: 9. CDR3 length: 14 amino acids. The CDR3 protein is CASLTASGYNEQFF. In nucleotides, the CDR3 is TGTGCCAGTCTGACGGCTAGCGGATACAATGAGCAGTTCTTC.

At least ten counts were recorded for this clonotype. This chain joins TRBV28 and TRBJ2-1; maybe TRBD2 (6 bases). This CDR3 region has 15 residues. The germline gives CDR1 MDHEN, CDR2 SYDVKM. The V end lost 4 bases, the J end lost 9 bases, and 19 bases lay between the germline ends. CDR3 sequence reads: CASSSTAGLSGEQFF. The CDR3 DNA is TGTGCCAGCAGTTCTACGGCGGGACTCTCGGGTGAGCAGTTCTTC.

This clonotype was seen ten or more times. The V gene is TRBV11-3, the J gene TRBJ2-5; D is possibly TRBD1 (5 bases). The CDR3 loop spans 15 amino acids. With 5 bases removed from V and 4 bases from J, the gap between germline ends came to 17 bases. Germline CDR1 SGHNT, CDR2 YENEEA. The CDR3 nucleotides are TGTGCCAGCAGCCTCAACGGACATCGGGCAGAGACCCAGTACTTC. Translation gives CASSLNGHRAETQYF.

About this clonotype: Given a much more abundant clone one base away, this may be a read error. The J gene is TRBJ2-5, the V gene TRBV9, with D hard to call. CDR1 and CDR2 (germline): SGDLS, YYNGEE. Trimming took 0 bases from V and 2 from J, leaving 8 bases between them. The CDR3 consists of 14 residues. CDR3 sequence: CASSVGARQETQYF. The CDR3 DNA reads TGTGCCAGCAGCGTAGGGGCCAGACAAGAGACCCAGTACTTC.

This clonotype has ten or more counts. V usage is TRBV20-1 and J usage is TRBJ2-2; 7 bases fit TRBD2. The germline V gene has CDR1 DFQATT and CDR2 SNEGSKA (reference sequence). The CDR3 is 17 residues long. J gave up 7 bases and V 3 bases, and 17 bases lay outside the gene matches. The chain's CDR3 is CSARPPGLGGPLGELFF. The CDR3 region has the DNA TGCAGTGCTAGGCCCCCGGGTTTGGGAGGGCCCCTCGGGGAGCTGTTTTTT.

The chain combines TRBV12-3 or TRBV12-4 with TRBJ2-3, with a possible D match to TRBD1 (6 bases). The DNA end lines up better with TRBJ1-5; the J call may be wrong. This CDR3 is built from 14 residues. The chain's CDR3 is CASSLLQGGDTQHF. For the CDR3, the DNA is TGTGCCAGCAGTTTACTACAGGGAGGAGATACGCAGCATTTT.

The table lists this clonotype with many counts. Because the CDR3's place on the DNA is in doubt, the DNA is left out and the CDR3 is given as listed by TCRdb. The J gene is TRBJ1-1, the V gene TRBV12-3 or TRBV12-4; TRBD1 is the table's D call and was not checked against the DNA. Both ends counted, the CDR3 spans 13 residues. This CDR3 reads CASSLSWGQGTFF.

The table lists this clonotype with many counts. V gene TRBV19 combines with J gene TRBJ1-6, with unresolved D. Germline V CDR1 and CDR2: LNHDA, SQIVND (reference sequence). This CDR3 spans 14 amino acids. V shed 7 bases and J shed 7 bases, with 14 bases lying between them. The CDR3 protein is CASMLASLNSPLHF. In DNA, the CDR3 is TGTGCCAGTATGCTGGCCTCACTCAATTCACCCCTCCACTTT. The full variable domain, its missing parts supplied by reference TRBV19 and TRBJ1-6, is DGGITQSPKYLFRKEGQNVTLSCEQNLNHDAMYWYRQDPGQGLRLIYYSQIVNDFQKGDIAEGYSVSREKKESFPLTVTSAQKNPTAFYLCASMLASLNSPLHFGNGTRLTVT.

As to this clonotype: This clone may be a read error of a much larger clone one base away. V gene TRBV9 combines with J gene TRBJ2-1, with D possibly being TRBD2 (6 bases). This CDR3 comprises 13 residues. Germline V gene lookup returns CDR1 SGDLS and CDR2 YYNGEE. The CDR3 DNA follows: TGTGCCAGCAGCGCTGGGGGGAACAATAAGCAGTTCTTC. Its translation is CASSAGGNNKQFF.

A note on this clonotype: The conserved final phenylalanine or tryptophan is absent from the CDR3, which likely points to a read error. The chain is built from TRBV28 and TRBJ2-3; D is possibly TRBD2 (6 bases). Trimming removed 6 bases from V and 0 bases from J, with 13 bases in between. From germline, CDR1 is MDHEN and CDR2 SYDVKM. The CDR3 runs to 15 residues. The CDR3: CASRGTPLSTDTQYY. The CDR3 DNA sequence: TGTGCCAGCAGGGGGACTCCCCTTAGCACAGATACGCAGTATTAT.

The chain has TRBV18 and TRBJ2-1; TRBD1 or TRBD2 may be the D gene (5 bases each). The germline CDR1 and CDR2 sequences are KGHSH and LQKENI. This CDR3 has 15 amino acids. Trimming cost V 3 bases and J 3 bases, with 12 bases left between them. CDR3 region: CASSPWGRDYNEQFF. DNA of the CDR3: TGTGCCAGCTCACCTTGGGGGAGAGACTACAATGAGCAGTTCTTC.

This clonotype appeared many times. The rearrangement uses TRBV7-3 and TRBJ2-1, with 9 bases aligning to TRBD2. The CDR3 is 21 residues long. Germline values: CDR1 SGHTA, CDR2 FQGTGA. The V gene end was trimmed by 1 base and the J gene end by 6 bases; junction bases not matched to a gene: 22. The CDR3 nucleotides read TGTGCCAGCAGCTTAAAACCCCCTCTGCTGCGGGAGGGTAAAAGAGGCAATGAGCAGTTCTTC. It yields the protein CASSLKPPLLREGKRGNEQFF.